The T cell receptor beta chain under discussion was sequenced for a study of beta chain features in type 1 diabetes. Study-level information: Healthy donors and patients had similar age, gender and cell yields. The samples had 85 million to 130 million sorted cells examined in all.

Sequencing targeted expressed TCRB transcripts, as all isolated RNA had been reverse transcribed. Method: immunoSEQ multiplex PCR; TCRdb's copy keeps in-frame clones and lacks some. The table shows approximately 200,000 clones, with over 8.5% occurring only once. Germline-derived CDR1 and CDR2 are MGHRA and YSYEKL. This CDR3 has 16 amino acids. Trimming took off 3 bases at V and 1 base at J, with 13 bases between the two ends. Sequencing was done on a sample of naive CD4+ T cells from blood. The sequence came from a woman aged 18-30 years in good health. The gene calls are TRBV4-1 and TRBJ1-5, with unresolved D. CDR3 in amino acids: CASSHPGRQSNQPQHF. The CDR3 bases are TGCGCCAGCAGCCACCCTGGCAGGCAGAGCAATCAGCCCCAGCATTTT.